The 13 T cell receptor beta chains presented below share a single source sample, sequenced in a study of cytomegalovirus exposure and HLA in healthy donors. Produced via immunoSEQ multiplex PCR; TCRdb's table is partial and in-frame only. The table lists about 120,000 clones, over 85% of them singletons. Sequencing was carried out using PBMCs. The receptors were sampled from a woman between 18 and 29 years old in good health and CMV-seronegative.

J is TRBJ1-2 and V is TRBV4-3, with D perhaps TRBD1 (5 bases). Looked up from germline, CDR1 is LGHNA and CDR2 is YSLEER. This CDR3 is built from 15 residues. V was cut by 0 bases and J by 2 bases, with 10 bases left in between. CDR3: CASSQDISGNYGYTF. The CDR3 DNA follows: TGCGCCAGCAGCCAAGATATCTCAGGGAACTATGGCTACACCTTC.

The rearrangement joins TRBV27 to TRBJ1-4, with D possibly matching TRBD1 (6 bases). This CDR3 spans 16 amino acids. Trimming cost V 6 bases and J 8 bases, with 22 bases left between them. CDR1 is MNHEY and CDR2 is SMNVEV in the germline V gene (reference sequence). The CDR3 region has the DNA TGTGCCAGCAGAGGCTCTTTCCGGGACAAGGAAGAAAAACTGTTTTTT. It yields the protein CASRGSFRDKEEKLFF.

The chain carries TRBV9 and TRBJ1-1; D call uncertain. The CDR3 length is 12 residues. CDR1 SGDLS and CDR2 YYNGEE come from the germline V gene. V lost 3 bases and J 4 bases, leaving 7 bases between the germline ends. CDR3 DNA: TGTGCCAGCAGCGCCTCCCCCACTGAAGCTTTCTTT. Its protein product is CASSASPTEAFF.

The rearrangement uses TRBV4-3 and TRBJ1-3; 7 nucleotides match TRBD1. Unmatched junction bases numbered 7, after V lost 0 bases and J lost 2 bases. Germline CDR1 reads LGHNA; CDR2 reads YSLEER. The length of the CDR3 is 17 residues. The DNA for the CDR3 is TGCGCCAGCAGCCAAGAAACTCCCGACAGGGCTGGAAACACCATATATTTT. This gives the protein CASSQETPDRAGNTIYF.

This chain uses TRBV5-4 with TRBJ2-7; D is perhaps TRBD1 (5 bases). Trimming cost V 6 bases and J 6 bases, with 22 bases left between them. Per the germline V gene, CDR1 is SGHNT and CDR2 is YYREEE (reference sequence). The CDR3 has 15 residues. The CDR3 loop reads CASTTGSPVESEQYF. CDR3 DNA: TGTGCCAGCACCACAGGTAGTCCCGTCGAAAGCGAGCAGTACTTC.

The table lists this clone with a count of one. The CDR3 coding sequence is TGTGCCAGCAGCCTCCGGGACAGAGCCTACGAGCAGTACTTC. This translates into CASSLRDRAYEQYF. The chain combines TRBV14 with TRBJ2-7; 7 nucleotides agree with TRBD1. The CDR3 spans 14 residues. Trimming took 4 bases from V and 2 from J; bases not matched to a gene: 5. The germline CDR1 and CDR2 sequences are SGHDN and FVKESK.

This chain connects TRBV6-5 to TRBJ2-7; 7 bases are shared with TRBD1. The junction had 9 bases not matched to a gene; V was cut back by 4 bases and J by 3 bases. The CDR3 is 15 residues long. Germline assignment: CDR1 MNHEY and CDR2 SVGAGI. CDR3 nucleotide sequence: TGTGCCAGCAGTTTCCGGGACAGAGACTACTACGAGCAGTACTTC. Translation gives CASSFRDRDYYEQYF.

The chain is built from TRBV7-3 and TRBJ2-5; 7 positions match TRBD2. The V and J ends lost 2 bases and 3 bases, in that order; junction bases with no gene match: 3. Germline CDR1 is SGHTA and CDR2 is FQGTGA. This CDR3 comprises 14 residues. As DNA, the CDR3 is TGTGCCAGCAGCTTATTCGGGGGGAAAGAGACCCAGTACTTC. This sequence encodes CASSLFGGKETQYF. Full variable domain (remainder filled in from reference TRBV7-3 and TRBJ2-5): GAGVSQTPSNKVTEKGKYVELRCDPISGHTALYWYRQSLGQGPEFLIYFQGTGAADDSGLPNDRFFAVRPEGSVSTLKIQRTERGDSAVYLCASSLFGGKETQYFGPGTRLLVL.

The CDR3 region has the DNA TGTGCCAGCAGCTTAGCCCTCCGGGGGGAGCAGTACTTC. It translates to CASSLALRGEQYF. This chain uses TRBV7-2 with TRBJ2-7; D might be TRBD2 (6 bases). CDR3 length: 13 residues. The germline CDR1 and CDR2 sequences are SGHTA and FQGNSA. The ends were cut back, 0 bases at V and 7 bases at J, with 10 bases in the middle. The variable domain in full, completed from reference TRBV7-2 and TRBJ2-7, reads GAGVSQSPSNKVTEKGKDVELRCDPISGHTALYWYRQSLGQGLEFLIYFQGNSAPDKSGLPSDRFSAERTGGSVSTLTIQRTQQEDSAVYLCASSLALRGEQYFGPGTRLTVT.

The rearrangement joins TRBV6-1 to TRBJ1-1; tentatively, D is TRBD1 (5 bases). The CDR3 contains 16 residues. V shed 1 base and J shed 2 bases, with 14 bases lying between them. Germline V gene data show CDR1 as MNHNS and CDR2 as SASEGT. DNA of the CDR3: TGTGCCAGCAGTGAAGTCTGGGGGGTACGAAACACTGAAGCTTTCTTT. Translation gives CASSEVWGVRNTEAFF.

J is TRBJ1-4 and V is TRBV27; possible D gene TRBD1, 5 bases. V lost 6 bases, J lost 0 bases, and 11 bases lay in between. From germline, CDR1 is MNHEY and CDR2 SMNVEV (reference sequence). CDR3 size: 15 residues. Here the CDR3 reads CASRRQGPTNEKLFF. CDR3 DNA: TGTGCCAGCAGAAGGCAGGGCCCAACTAATGAAAAACTGTTTTTT.

The rearrangement joins TRBV30 to TRBJ1-5, with D unclear. V lost 3 bases and J 2 bases, leaving 20 bases between the germline ends. The CDR3 spans 17 residues. Germline CDR1 is GTSNPN and CDR2 is SVGIG (reference sequence). In nucleotides, the CDR3 is TGTGCCTGGAGCGAATTGCCTGAAGTGCGGGGCAATCAGCCCCAGCATTTT. It specifies CAWSELPEVRGNQPQHF.

The CDR3 nucleotides read TGTGCCAGCAGTCTGACAGGGGATGGCTACACCTTC. Translated, it gives CASSLTGDGYTF. J is TRBJ1-2 and V is TRBV27, with 8 bases fitting TRBD1. The CDR3 has 12 residues. J was trimmed by 6 bases and V by 5 bases; bases with no gene match: 2. Germline lookup yields CDR1 MNHEY and CDR2 SMNVEV (reference sequence).